Each of the 25 T cell receptor beta chains below was sequenced from the same sample in a study of cytomegalovirus exposure and HLA in healthy donors. Assay used: immunoSEQ multiplex PCR; TCRdb lists only in-frame clones, some missing. The table includes 55,000 to 75,000 clones, almost 95% detected once. Source material: PBMCs. Every receptor here comes from a man aged 18 to 30 in good health and CMV-seropositive.

V gene TRBV15 combines with J gene TRBJ2-4; D may be TRBD2 (5 bases). Looked up from germline, CDR1 is LNHNV and CDR2 is YYDKDF (reference sequence). The V end was cut by 0 bases, the J end by 6 bases, with 18 bases between. This CDR3 is built from 17 residues. The CDR3 is CATSRDSRWESGNIQYF. The CDR3 nucleotides read TGTGCCACCAGCAGAGATAGCCGGTGGGAGAGTGGAAACATTCAGTACTTC. Full variable domain (missing parts from reference TRBV15 and TRBJ2-4): DAMVIQNPRYQVTQFGKPVTLSCSQTLNHNVMYWYQQKSSQAPKLLFHYYDKDFNNEADTPDNFQSRRPNTSFCFLDIRSPGLGDTAMYLCATSRDSRWESGNIQYFGAGTRLSVL.

The rearrangement uses TRBV28 and TRBJ2-1; 12 positions agree with TRBD2. Germline lookup yields CDR1 MDHEN and CDR2 SYDVKM. V lost 5 bases to trimming and J lost 3 bases; unmatched junction nucleotides: 2. There are 15 residues in the CDR3. In DNA, the CDR3 is TGTGCCAGCAGTCTAGCGGGAGGGCTCTACAATGAGCAGTTCTTC. It encodes CASSLAGGLYNEQFF.

The gene calls are TRBV28 and TRBJ2-1; possibly TRBD2 for D (6 bases). This CDR3 contains 12 residues. Trimming shortened V by 7 bases and J by 3 bases, and 7 bases separated the two germline ends. Per germline, CDR1 MDHEN and CDR2 SYDVKM. The CDR3 protein is CASTSDYNEQFF. DNA for the CDR3: TGTGCCAGCACTAGCGACTACAATGAGCAGTTCTTC.

The V and J genes are TRBV21-1 and TRBJ2-3; no check of the table's D call, TRBD2, against the DNA was made. TRBV21-1 is listed as a pseudogene. The CDR3 contains 14 residues. In DNA form, the CDR3 reads TGTGCCAGCAGCAGACTAGCGGGAGCAGATACGCAGTATTTT. Its protein product is CASSRLAGADTQYF.

The chain recombines TRBV4-2 with TRBJ2-7, with a possible D match to TRBD1 (5 bases). CDR1 and CDR2 from the germline V gene are LGHNA and YNFKEQ. V was pared by 1 base and J by 1 base, with 8 bases between. The CDR3 spans 14 residues. Here the CDR3 DNA reads TGTGCCAGCAGCCAAGGGGGCTCGTCCTACGAGCAGTACTTC. Translation gives CASSQGGSSYEQYF.

This rearrangement joins TRBV5-6 to TRBJ2-5; 11 nucleotides agree with TRBD2. Germline V gives CDR1 SGHDT, CDR2 YYEEEE. Trimming at V came to 6 bases and at J to 9 bases, leaving 10 bases not matched to a gene. There are 14 residues in the CDR3. CDR3 amino acids: CASIRGTSGQPQYF. CDR3 DNA: TGTGCCAGCATCCGCGGGACTAGCGGCCAGCCCCAGTACTTC.

The genes are TRBV20-1 and TRBJ2-5, with a tentative D call TRBD2 (5 bases). The germline V gene encodes CDR1 DFQATT and CDR2 SNEGSKA (reference sequence). The CDR3 contains 10 residues. V lost 8 bases to trimming and J lost 4 bases, with 8 bases between them. CDR3 in DNA: TGCAGTTCTCGGGGAGAGACCCAGTACTTC. Translated: CSSRGETQYF.

The genes are TRBV6-5 and TRBJ1-2, with 9 bases identical to TRBD1. The germline V gene encodes CDR1 MNHEY and CDR2 SVGAGI. Trimming took 8 bases from V and 7 from J; bases not matched to a gene: 8. The CDR3 has 13 residues. CDR3 sequence: CASRAGTGSGYTF. As DNA, the CDR3 is TGTGCCAGCCGTGCCGGGACAGGGAGTGGCTACACCTTC.

CDR3 sequence: CASSIGGSHNQPQHF. The CDR3, as DNA: TGTGCCAGTAGTATAGGCGGCAGTCACAATCAGCCCCAGCATTTT. This sequence joins TRBV19 and TRBJ1-5; D gene ambiguous. Deletions cut 1 base from V and 3 bases from J, with 10 bases between. Germline V gene data show CDR1 as LNHDA and CDR2 as SQIVND (reference sequence). The CDR3 covers 15 residues.

As DNA, the CDR3 is TGTGCCAGTAGTATAGGGCTAGCGGGAGATACGCAGTATTTT. Translating it yields CASSIGLAGDTQYF. The genes are TRBV19 and TRBJ2-3, with 8 bases fitting TRBD2. The CDR3 is 14 residues long. The V and J ends lost 1 base and 5 bases, in that order; junction bases with no gene match: 2. The germline V gene encodes CDR1 LNHDA and CDR2 SQIVND (reference sequence).

The chain joins TRBV28 to TRBJ1-1; possibly TRBD1 for D (6 bases). There are 15 residues in the CDR3. Trimming shortened V by 4 bases and J by 3 bases, and 15 bases separated the two germline ends. CDR1 is MDHEN and CDR2 is SYDVKM in the germline V gene. This CDR3 reads CASSSGGATDTEAFF. For the CDR3, the DNA is TGTGCCAGCAGTTCGGGGGGCGCCACGGACACTGAAGCTTTCTTT.

The genes are TRBV6-4 and TRBJ2-1; D uncertain. Germline V gene data show CDR1 as MRHNA and CDR2 as SNTAGT. The V end lost 0 bases, the J end lost 8 bases, and 8 bases lay between the germline ends. CDR3 length: 13 residues. CDR3 nucleotide sequence: TGTGCCAGCAGTGACTCCGCTAATGATGAGCAGTTCTTC. This codes for CASSDSANDEQFF.

The rearrangement joins TRBV2 to TRBJ2-3, with 9 bases fitting TRBD1. V shed 8 bases, J shed 3 bases, and the junction held 3 bases outside the gene matches. CDR1 is SNHLY, CDR2 FYNNEI, per germline. CDR3 length equals 13 residues. CDR3 sequence reads: CASPGTGTDTQYF. The CDR3 nucleotides are TGTGCCAGCCCCGGGACAGGGACAGATACGCAGTATTTT.

The V call is TRBV4-1, the J call TRBJ2-3, with D perhaps matching TRBD1 (5 bases). Germline lookup yields CDR1 MGHRA and CDR2 YSYEKL. This CDR3 has 16 amino acids. Trimming removed 1 base from V and 0 bases from J, with 11 bases in between. CDR3 in amino acids: CASSQGRASSTDTQYF. Written as DNA, the CDR3 is TGCGCCAGCAGCCAAGGCAGGGCCTCTAGCACAGATACGCAGTATTTT.

CDR3 protein: CASSQGEGSYNEQFF. As DNA, the CDR3 is TGTGCCAGCAGCCAAGGAGAGGGCTCCTACAATGAGCAGTTCTTC. V and J are TRBV4-2 and TRBJ2-1; weak D call: TRBD2 (5 bases). This CDR3 has 15 amino acids. V was shortened by 1 base and J by 0 bases, with 7 bases between the two germline ends. Germline V gene data show CDR1 as LGHNA and CDR2 as YNFKEQ.

This chain uses TRBV16 with TRBJ2-2; perhaps TRBD1 as D (5 bases). The V end was cut by 0 bases, the J end by 4 bases, with 6 bases between. CDR3 length equals 14 residues. CDR1 and CDR2 from the germline V gene are KGHSY and FQNENV. CDR3 DNA sequence: TGTGCCAGCAGCCAATCAGGGGCCACCGGGGAGCTGTTTTTT. Protein product: CASSQSGATGELFF. The complete variable domain, with remaining parts taken from reference TRBV16 and TRBJ2-2, reads GEEVAQTPKHLVRGEGQKAKLYCAPIKGHSYVFWYQQVLKNEFKFLISFQNENVFDETGMPKERFSAKCLPNSPCSLEIQATKLEDSAVYFCASSQSGATGELFFGEGSRLTVL.

V and J are TRBV5-1 and TRBJ2-3, with D perhaps matching TRBD1 (5 bases). V was trimmed by 3 bases and J by 1 base, leaving 12 bases between them. The CDR3 contains 15 residues. CDR1 is SGHRS and CDR2 is YFSETQ in the germline V gene. DNA for the CDR3: TGCGCCAGCAGCTCCACAGGCCCAGGCACAGATACGCAGTATTTT. It specifies CASSSTGPGTDTQYF. Based on the CDR3 plus reference TRBV5-1 and TRBJ2-3, the full variable domain is KAGVTQTPRYLIKTRGQQVTLSCSPISGHRSVSWYQQTPGQGLQFLFEYFSETQRNKGNFPGRFSGRQFSNSRSEMNVSTLELGDSALYLCASSSTGPGTDTQYFGPGTRLTVL.

The chain's CDR3 is CASSVSAGPSSYEQYF. The CDR3 DNA reads TGTGCCAGCAGCGTAAGTGCGGGACCCAGCTCCTACGAGCAGTACTTC. This chain joins TRBV9 and TRBJ2-7, with a tentative D call TRBD2 (6 bases). This CDR3 contains 16 residues. The V gene's germline CDR1 is SGDLS and CDR2 YYNGEE. Trimming removed 1 base at V and 0 bases at J, with 14 bases between.

The gene calls are TRBV7-9 and TRBJ1-2, with D hard to call. V was cut by 1 base and J by 3 bases, with 9 bases left in between. Germline CDR1 and CDR2: SEHNR and FQNEAQ (reference sequence). CDR3 size: 14 residues. CDR3 nucleotide sequence: TGTGCCAGCAGCTTAGAGTCAGGCCACTATGGCTACACCTTC. Translated: CASSLESGHYGYTF.

This chain uses TRBV27 with TRBJ2-3, with 13 bases aligning to TRBD2. V lost 7 bases, J lost 6 bases, and 10 bases stayed unmatched. The CDR3 is 16 residues long. The germline V gene has CDR1 MNHEY and CDR2 SMNVEV (reference sequence). The CDR3 region is CASNFLTSGRRDTQYF. The CDR3 bases are TGTGCCAGCAACTTTTTGACTAGCGGGAGGCGGGATACGCAGTATTTT.

The chain has TRBV19 and TRBJ2-5; 8 bases line up with TRBD2. The germline gives CDR1 LNHDA, CDR2 SQIVND (reference sequence). J gave up 5 bases and V 5 bases, and 19 bases lay outside the gene matches. The CDR3 runs 18 residues. Here the CDR3 DNA reads TGTGCCAGTAGTCCCCGGGGAGCGGGAGTTAGTACGCTGGAGACCCAGTACTTC. Translating gives CASSPRGAGVSTLETQYF. The full variable domain, rest sourced from reference TRBV19 and TRBJ2-5, is DGGITQSPKYLFRKEGQNVTLSCEQNLNHDAMYWYRQDPGQGLRLIYYSQIVNDFQKGDIAEGYSVSREKKESFPLTVTSAQKNPTAFYLCASSPRGAGVSTLETQYFGPGTRLLVL.

The V gene is TRBV5-1, the J gene TRBJ1-5, with TRBD1 matching over 7 bases. Germline CDR1 is SGHRS and CDR2 is YFSETQ. The CDR3 is made up of 15 amino acids. The J segment lost 3 bases and the V segment lost 0 bases, leaving 3 bases of the junction unmatched. The CDR3 sequence is CASSLGDRSNQPQHF. The CDR3 DNA follows: TGCGCCAGCAGCTTGGGGGACAGATCCAATCAGCCCCAGCATTTT.

The rearrangement joins TRBV9 to TRBJ2-5; 10 nucleotides match TRBD2. J gave up 4 bases and V 6 bases, and 9 bases lay outside the gene matches. Germline assignment: CDR1 SGDLS and CDR2 YYNGEE. The CDR3 spans 15 residues. The CDR3 DNA sequence: TGTGCCAGCACTAGCGGGAGCGGGACGGGAGAGACCCAGTACTTC. Its translation is CASTSGSGTGETQYF.

Only one count was recorded for this clone. The gene calls are TRBV7-6 and TRBJ2-3, with TRBD2 matching over 7 bases. The CDR3 length is 16 residues. Germline CDR1 and CDR2: SGHVS and FNYEAQ. After removal of 4 bases from V and 0 bases from J, the junction contained 7 bases not matched to a gene. CDR3 loop: CASSSRSGLSTDTQYF. The CDR3 DNA follows: TGTGCCAGCAGCTCCCGTAGCGGGCTGAGCACAGATACGCAGTATTTT.

This chain joins TRBV29-1 and TRBJ1-2, with D uncertain. The CDR3 is made up of 11 amino acids. CDR1 SQVTM and CDR2 ANQGSEA come from the germline V gene. The V end was cut by 4 bases, the J end by 0 bases, with 3 bases between. DNA of the CDR3: TGCAGCGTTGGAGCTAACTATGGCTACACCTTC. Its protein product is CSVGANYGYTF. The full variable domain, completed using reference TRBV29-1 and TRBJ1-2, is SAVISQKPSRDICQRGTSLTIQCQVDSQVTMMFWYRQQPGQSLTLIATANQGSEATYESGFVIDKFPISRPNLTFSTLTVSNMSPEDSSIYLCSVGANYGYTFGSGTRLTVV.